This TCR beta chain was profiled in a study of metastatic and nonmetastatic thyroid tumors. Study-wide context: Thyroid patients, malignant and benign, had repertoires compared across blood and tumor or nodule tissue.

This clone showed up just a few times. What it binds is unknown. Each patient came to thyroid surgery without any prior treatment (of any kind). Study-level results: Reported TCR beta diversity, measured in blood and tumor, was significantly higher for malignant thyroid tumors than for benign nodules.

TCRdb re-clonotyped the PCR reads via MiXCR. Seen here are more than 40,000 clones, over 25% observed once, and the top ten hold almost 10%. Germline CDR1 MNHNS, CDR2 SASEGT. This CDR3 has 16 residues. The V and J ends lost 5 bases and 2 bases, in that order; junction bases with no gene match: 10. The sequence was collected from a male donor with papillary thyroid cancer or a benign thyroid nodule (not recorded which). Some clones in this sample may be carry-over from other donors' samples. This rearrangement joins TRBV6-1 to TRBJ2-3; TRBD1 agrees at 7 bases. The specimen was blood. CDR3 protein: CASSKGYRGVTDTQYF. The CDR3 nucleotides are TGTGCCAGCAGTAAGGGATACAGGGGAGTCACAGATACGCAGTATTTT.